This entry lists 27 T cell receptor beta chains sequenced from one sample in a study of blood T cell repertoires in COVID-19. Profiling relied on immunoSEQ multiplex PCR, and the TCRdb table lists in-frame clones only, not all of them. The data hold more than 450,000 clones, with approximately 90% observed a single time. Material: PBMCs or T cells enriched from blood (not recorded which). These TCRs come from a woman under 30 who had recovered from COVID-19.

V usage is TRBV2 and J usage is TRBJ2-5, with 8 bases that match TRBD1. The CDR3 loop spans 18 amino acids. Per germline, CDR1 SNHLY and CDR2 FYNNEI. With 3 bases clipped from V and 2 bases from J, the junction kept 14 bases outside the gene matches. CDR3 loop: CASSEMDRDMFIQETQYF. CDR3 bases: TGTGCCAGCAGTGAGATGGACAGGGACATGTTTATTCAAGAGACCCAGTACTTC.

The CDR3 loop is CAISEYSGTGNTGELFF. DNA of the CDR3: TGTGCCATCAGTGAGTACTCCGGGACAGGGAACACCGGGGAGCTGTTTTTT. V is TRBV10-3 and J is TRBJ2-2, with 8 bases identical to TRBD1. Trimming removed 1 base from V and 1 base from J; junction bases left unmatched: 5. The CDR3 has 17 residues. CDR1 and CDR2 from the germline V gene are ENHRY and SYGVKD.

This clone has only one observation. The chain carries TRBV28 and TRBJ1-1; D is undetermined. Germline V gene data show CDR1 as MDHEN and CDR2 as SYDVKM. CDR3 length equals 13 residues. V was shortened by 2 bases and J by 3 bases, with 7 bases between the two germline ends. The CDR3 loop is CASSLTEDTEAFF. The CDR3 nucleotides read TGTGCCAGCAGTTTAACGGAGGACACTGAAGCTTTCTTT.

This clone was seen more than once but under ten times. The gene calls are TRBV5-6 and TRBJ2-1; 11 bases match TRBD2. This CDR3 is 17 amino acids long. The V gene's germline CDR1 is SGHDT and CDR2 YYEEEE. With V trimmed by 0 bases and J by 4 bases, 6 bases remained unmatched. CDR3 in amino acids: CASSLGSGGAVYNEQFF. CDR3 nucleotide sequence: TGTGCCAGCAGCTTGGGTAGCGGGGGGGCCGTGTACAATGAGCAGTTCTTC. Full variable domain (rest looked up from reference TRBV5-6 and TRBJ2-1): DAGVTQSPTHLIKTRGQQVTLRCSPKSGHDTVSWYQQALGQGPQFIFQYYEEEERQRGNFPDRFSGHQFPNYSSELNVNALLLGDSALYLCASSLGSGGAVYNEQFFGPGTRLTVL.

This clone was seen a handful of times. This chain links TRBV7-9 with TRBJ1-4; D gene unclear. CDR1 SEHNR and CDR2 FQNEAQ come from the germline V gene (reference sequence). The V and J ends lost 6 bases and 3 bases respectively, with 8 bases between them. The CDR3 spans 13 residues. The CDR3 nucleotides read TGTGCCAGCAGACCTGCAGCTAATGAAAAACTGTTTTTT. It is translated as CASRPAANEKLFF.

The chain combines TRBV2 with TRBJ1-2, with 7 bases identical to TRBD1. Per the germline V gene, CDR1 is SNHLY and CDR2 is FYNNEI. The CDR3 loop spans 13 amino acids. Unmatched junction bases numbered 11, after V lost 3 bases and J lost 13 bases. As DNA, the CDR3 is TGTGCCAGCAGTGACTCCCGGACAGGAGCCCCCACCTTC. It codes for CASSDSRTGAPTF.

This chain connects TRBV30 to TRBJ2-3; the match to TRBD2 covers 7 bases. Germline lookup yields CDR1 GTSNPN and CDR2 SVGIG (reference sequence). J lost 0 bases, V lost 0 bases, and 15 bases had no gene match. The CDR3 spans 19 residues. The CDR3 nucleotides are TGTGCCTGGAGTGTACTAGTAGCGGGTCGACTCTCTAGCACAGATACGCAGTATTTT. Protein: CAWSVLVAGRLSSTDTQYF.

The chain has TRBV4-2 and TRBJ2-2; 10 nucleotides align to TRBD2. Germline lookup yields CDR1 LGHNA and CDR2 YNFKEQ. Trimming removed 7 bases from V and 1 base from J; junction bases left unmatched: 6. This CDR3 has 16 amino acids. CDR3 bases: TGTGCCAGCAACAATCGACTAGCGGGGAACACCGGGGAGCTGTTTTTT. It translates to CASNNRLAGNTGELFF.

The rearrangement joins TRBV9 to TRBJ1-1, with 9 bases identical to TRBD1. Germline V gene data show CDR1 as SGDLS and CDR2 as YYNGEE. The CDR3 sequence is 16 residues long. V gave up 0 bases and J gave up 5 bases; unmatched junction bases: 8. CDR3 in DNA: TGTGCCAGCAGCGTAGGCAGGGGACAGGGAGGGACTGAAGCTTTCTTT. It yields the protein CASSVGRGQGGTEAFF.

The chain links TRBV5-1 to TRBJ2-5; 10 nucleotides match TRBD1. V trimming: 3 bases; J trimming: 5 bases; junction bases outside the gene matches: 7. Per the germline V gene, CDR1 is SGHRS and CDR2 is YFSETQ. This CDR3 comprises 15 residues. The CDR3 is CASSWGQGFAETQYF. The CDR3 coding sequence is TGCGCCAGCAGCTGGGGACAGGGGTTTGCGGAGACCCAGTACTTC. Based on the CDR3 plus reference TRBV5-1 and TRBJ2-5, the full variable domain is KAGVTQTPRYLIKTRGQQVTLSCSPISGHRSVSWYQQTPGQGLQFLFEYFSETQRNKGNFPGRFSGRQFSNSRSEMNVSTLELGDSALYLCASSWGQGFAETQYFGPGTRLLVL.

The chain combines TRBV20-1 with TRBJ1-2; a possible D gene is TRBD1 (5 bases). Germline CDR1 reads DFQATT; CDR2 reads SNEGSKA (reference sequence). The CDR3 runs to 10 residues. Trimming removed 5 bases at V and 6 bases at J, with 7 bases between. This chain's CDR3 is CSAGQNGYTF. The CDR3 DNA reads TGCAGTGCTGGACAAAATGGCTACACCTTC.

The rearrangement joins TRBV5-1 to TRBJ1-2, with D possibly matching TRBD1 (6 bases). Trimming pared 2 bases from V and 12 bases from J, leaving 20 bases between. This CDR3 is built from 14 residues. Germline assignment: CDR1 SGHRS and CDR2 YFSETQ. The CDR3 DNA sequence: TGCGCCAGCAGCTTATTGACAGTCGAGGGGGTCAACACCTTC. It is translated as CASSLLTVEGVNTF.

The chain links TRBV6-6 to TRBJ1-1; 8 positions agree with TRBD1. CDR3 length: 16 amino acids. V trimming: 5 bases; J trimming: 4 bases; junction bases outside the gene matches: 12. Germline CDR1 MNHNY, CDR2 SVGAGI (reference sequence). The CDR3 sequence is CASSRTGSPGVTEAFF. The CDR3 region has the DNA TGTGCCAGCAGTCGGACAGGGAGCCCCGGGGTCACTGAAGCTTTCTTT.

Only a few counts were recorded for this clone. V gene TRBV6-6 combines with J gene TRBJ1-2; 7 positions match TRBD1. Germline CDR1 and CDR2: MNHNY and SVGAGI (reference sequence). The CDR3 totals 17 residues. Trimming removed 6 bases from V and 0 bases from J; junction bases left unmatched: 13. The CDR3 spells CASRRGSGTATNYGYTF. Here the CDR3 DNA reads TGTGCCAGCAGACGAGGTTCCGGGACAGCGACTAACTATGGCTACACCTTC.

V and J are TRBV5-1 and TRBJ2-1; 7 nucleotides align to TRBD2. Unmatched junction bases numbered 5, after V lost 1 base and J lost 4 bases. CDR3 length equals 15 residues. CDR1 is SGHRS, CDR2 YFSETQ, per germline. The CDR3: CASSLSRGSYNEQFF. DNA for the CDR3: TGCGCCAGCAGCTTGTCGCGGGGGTCGTACAATGAGCAGTTCTTC.

The V gene is TRBV7-2, the J gene TRBJ2-1; 7 nucleotides agree with TRBD2. From germline, CDR1 is SGHTA and CDR2 FQGNSA. After removal of 1 base from V and 8 bases from J, the junction contained 8 bases not matched to a gene. This CDR3 spans 15 amino acids. The CDR3 region has the DNA TGTGCCAGCAGCTTAGGGACTAGGCTAGTCGATGAGCAGTTCTTC. It translates to CASSLGTRLVDEQFF.

The chain uses TRBV25-1 and TRBJ1-1; the D is unclear. CDR3 size: 15 residues. Deletions cut 1 base from V and 1 base from J, with 10 bases between. CDR1 and CDR2 from the germline V gene are MGHDK and SYGVNS. CDR3 nucleotides: TGTGCCAGCAGTGAATCGGGGTCAGGGAACACTGAAGCTTTCTTT. Amino acid sequence: CASSESGSGNTEAFF.

The gene calls are TRBV12-3 or TRBV12-4 and TRBJ2-3, with D hard to call. The V end was cut by 8 bases, the J end by 8 bases, with 14 bases between. The CDR3 spans 12 residues. CDR3 loop: CASGHLFGTQYF. DNA of the CDR3: TGTGCCAGCGGCCACCTCTTTGGTACGCAGTATTTT.

The gene calls are TRBV11-2 and TRBJ2-4, with a possible D match to TRBD1 (6 bases). Per the germline V gene, CDR1 is SGHAT and CDR2 is FQNNGV. V dropped 5 bases and J dropped 6 bases, with 8 bases sitting between them. The CDR3 has 12 residues. CDR3 sequence reads: CASSQDRNIQYF. The CDR3 region has the DNA TGTGCCAGCAGCCAGGACAGAAACATTCAGTACTTC.

The chain joins TRBV7-9 to TRBJ1-5; the D gene is possibly TRBD1 (6 bases). The V end was cut by 6 bases, the J end by 2 bases, with 14 bases between. Germline CDR1 and CDR2: SEHNR and FQNEAQ (reference sequence). CDR3 length: 15 residues. The CDR3 loop reads CASSLGGPGNQPQHF. Written as DNA, the CDR3 is TGTGCCAGCAGTCTCGGGGGGCCGGGCAATCAGCCCCAGCATTTT.

The CDR3 loop reads CASSIELTGYGYTF. The DNA for the CDR3 is TGTGCCAGTAGTATAGAATTGACAGGGTATGGCTACACCTTC. V usage is TRBV19 and J usage is TRBJ1-2; 7 bases are a match to TRBD1. CDR1 is LNHDA and CDR2 is SQIVND in the germline V gene (reference sequence). V was pared by 0 bases and J by 5 bases, with 3 bases of the junction left unmatched. The CDR3 covers 14 residues.

The chain recombines TRBV7-2 with TRBJ1-4; D perhaps matches TRBD1 (5 bases). The CDR3 extends over 13 amino acids. In germline, CDR1 is SGHTA, CDR2 FQGNSA. V was trimmed by 4 bases and J by 8 bases, leaving 11 bases between them. CDR3 amino acids: CASSSREEEKLFF. As DNA, the CDR3 is TGTGCCAGCAGCTCCAGGGAGGAGGAAAAACTGTTTTTT.

The chain combines TRBV29-1 with TRBJ1-2; tentative D call: TRBD1 (6 bases). CDR1 is SQVTM and CDR2 is ANQGSEA in the germline V gene. Between the trimmed V and J ends, which lost 7 bases and 6 bases, there was a span of 12 bases. The CDR3 length is 11 residues. DNA of the CDR3: TGCAGCGCACAGGGAGGGAATGGCTACACCTTC. As protein: CSAQGGNGYTF.

The gene calls are TRBV30 and TRBJ1-1; no clear D. V was cut by 2 bases and J by 2 bases, with 18 bases left in between. The CDR3 length is 16 residues. The V gene's germline CDR1 is GTSNPN and CDR2 SVGIG (reference sequence). CDR3 sequence: CAWSRRPTEGNTEAFF. CDR3 DNA sequence: TGTGCCTGGAGTCGACGACCCACAGAGGGCAACACTGAAGCTTTCTTT.

This chain links TRBV4-1 with TRBJ1-2; maybe TRBD1 (6 bases). This CDR3 comprises 14 residues. V shed 7 bases and J shed 1 base, with 13 bases lying between them. Germline V gives CDR1 MGHRA, CDR2 YSYEKL. The CDR3 sequence is CASTPLQGNYGYTF. CDR3 in DNA: TGCGCCAGCACCCCTTTACAGGGTAACTATGGCTACACCTTC.

This clone showed up just a few times. V is TRBV21-1 and J is TRBJ2-7; TRBD1 reflects the table's D call only, with no check against the DNA. TRBV21-1 is reported as a pseudogene. This CDR3 region has 11 residues. CDR3 protein: CASSPKLKDRF. The CDR3 DNA is TGTGCCAGCAGCCCTAAACTGAAGGACAGATTC.

V is TRBV19 and J is TRBJ2-3; 8 bases align to TRBD1. The trim removed 0 bases at V and 4 bases at J, leaving 3 bases unmatched. This CDR3 region has 15 residues. Germline V gives CDR1 LNHDA, CDR2 SQIVND (reference sequence). CDR3 bases: TGTGCCAGTAGTATAGACAGGGGGCGCCCAGATACGCAGTATTTT. Its protein is CASSIDRGRPDTQYF.